The 10 T cell receptor beta chains in this list originate from one sample, sequenced in a study of tumor and adjacent non-tumor tissue in lung cancer. Three rounds of nested PCR, following a modified ARM-PCR protocol, produced the TCRbeta library. MiXCR, applied by TCRdb to the multiplex PCR reads, yields one record per CDR3 protein. The data contain about 93,000 distinct CDR3 sequences, about 67% of them singletons. This sample's RNA came from whole unsorted tissue. Sequenced: lung tumor tissue. These receptors were collected from a man aged 55 to 70 with non-small cell lung cancer.

Note on this clonotype: The CDR3 does not close with the conserved phenylalanine or tryptophan, likely indicating a read error. This chain uses TRBV13 with TRBJ1-1, with D hard to call. The length of the CDR3 is 12 residues. Trimming took off 5 bases at V and 6 bases at J, with 10 bases between the two ends. Germline assignment: CDR1 PRHDT and CDR2 FYEKMQ (reference sequence). The CDR3 region has the DNA TGTGCCAGCAGCCCGGTCTGCGCTGAAGCTTTCTAT. Translating gives CASSPVCAEAFY.

This chain joins TRBV10-3 and TRBJ2-1; tentatively, D is TRBD1 (6 bases). The germline V and J ends were trimmed by 4 bases and 8 bases, with 15 bases remaining between them. The germline V gene has CDR1 ENHRY and CDR2 SYGVKD. This CDR3 is 14 amino acids long. CDR3 sequence (DNA): TGTGCCATCAGTGGCAGGGGCCCGTGGGATGAGCAGTTCTTC. This codes for CAISGRGPWDEQFF.

This clonotype was seen many times. The J gene is TRBJ2-3, the V gene TRBV20-1; 9 bases agree with TRBD1. CDR1 is DFQATT and CDR2 is SNEGSKA in the germline V gene (reference sequence). V was pared by 5 bases and J by 1 base, with 7 bases of the junction left unmatched. The CDR3 has 15 residues. The CDR3 nucleotides are TGCAGTGCTGGGGGGGACAGGGAGGGCACAGATACGCAGTATTTT. Translation: CSAGGDREGTDTQYF.

As to this clonotype: A clone one base away is much larger, so this may be a read error. The chain uses TRBV28 and TRBJ2-3; D perhaps matches TRBD2 (6 bases). The length of the CDR3 is 15 residues. CDR1 is MDHEN, CDR2 SYDVKM, per germline. The CDR3: CAVTSRPRGTDTQYF. DNA of the CDR3: TGTGCAGTCACTAGCAGGCCGAGGGGAACAGATACGCAGTATTTT.

This sequence joins TRBV6-5 and TRBJ2-5, with 9 bases matching TRBD2. With 6 bases clipped from V and 8 bases from J, the junction kept 10 bases outside the gene matches. This CDR3 region has 14 residues. The germline CDR1 and CDR2 sequences are MNHEY and SVGAGI. DNA for the CDR3: TGTGCCAGCAGGCCGAGACTAGCGGTGGACACCCAGTACTTC. Protein sequence: CASRPRLAVDTQYF.

Details on this clonotype: The junction shows a germline mismatch at one end, possibly a read error. This chain uses TRBV12-3 or TRBV12-4 with TRBJ2-5, with TRBD2 matching 10 bases. This CDR3 comprises 15 residues. The CDR3 region has the DNA TGTGCCAGCAGCCGTAAAACTAGCGGGGAGGAGACCCAATACTTC. It translates to CASSRKTSGEETQYF.

Note on this clonotype: One end of the junction is discordant with germline, which a read error may explain. The CDR3 loop reads CASSRPRDRVSYGYTF. The CDR3 region has the DNA TGTGCCAGCAGTCGGCCCCGGGACAGGGTCAGCTATGGCTACACATTC. The chain employs TRBV12-3 or TRBV12-4 and TRBJ1-2; 9 bases are shared with TRBD1. The CDR3 length is 16 residues.

The rearrangement uses TRBV20-1 and TRBJ2-2, with D possibly matching TRBD2 (6 bases). The germline CDR1 and CDR2 sequences are DFQATT and SNEGSKA (reference sequence). V dropped 2 bases and J dropped 2 bases, with 15 bases sitting between them. CDR3 length: 16 residues. The CDR3 DNA reads TGCAGTGCTAGACCTTCGAGCGGGTGTAACACCGGGGAGCTGTTTTTT. The encoded protein is CSARPSSGCNTGELFF.

This clonotype is categorized as medium-sized. Mismatch with germline at one junction end may stem from a read error. J is TRBJ2-7 and V is TRBV11-3, with 7 bases identical to TRBD2. CDR3 size: 14 residues. The V gene's germline CDR1 is SGHNT and CDR2 YENEEA. The CDR3 spells CASSLEGREYEQYF. The CDR3 coding sequence is TGTGCCAGCAGCCTAGAGGGGCGGGAGTACGAGCAGTACTTC.

The chain combines TRBV6-5 with TRBJ1-2; perhaps TRBD1 as D (5 bases). The CDR3 runs 14 residues. The germline V and J ends were trimmed by 8 bases and 11 bases, with 24 bases remaining between them. Germline V CDR1 and CDR2: MNHEY, SVGAGI. The CDR3 sequence: CASRSGQGEYRYTF. The CDR3 region has the DNA TGTGCCAGCCGCTCTGGTCAGGGCGAATATCGTTACACCTTC.